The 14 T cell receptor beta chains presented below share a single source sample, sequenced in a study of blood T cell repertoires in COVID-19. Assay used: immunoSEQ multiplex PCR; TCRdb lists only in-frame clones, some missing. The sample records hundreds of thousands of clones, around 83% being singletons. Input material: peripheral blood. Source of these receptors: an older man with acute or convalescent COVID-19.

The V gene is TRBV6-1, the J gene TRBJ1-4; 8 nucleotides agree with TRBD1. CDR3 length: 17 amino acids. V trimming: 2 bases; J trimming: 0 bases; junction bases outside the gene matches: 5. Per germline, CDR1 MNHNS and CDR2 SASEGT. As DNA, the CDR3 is TGTGCCAGCAGTGAAAGACAGGGGTCCGCAACTAATGAAAAACTGTTTTTT. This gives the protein CASSERQGSATNEKLFF.

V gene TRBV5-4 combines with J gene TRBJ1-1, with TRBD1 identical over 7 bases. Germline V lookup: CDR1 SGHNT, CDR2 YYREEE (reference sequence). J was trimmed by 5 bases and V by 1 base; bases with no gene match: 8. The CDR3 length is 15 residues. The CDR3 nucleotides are TGTGCCAGCAGCTTGAGAGAGGGGGCAGGGACTGAAGCTTTCTTT. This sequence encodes CASSLREGAGTEAFF.

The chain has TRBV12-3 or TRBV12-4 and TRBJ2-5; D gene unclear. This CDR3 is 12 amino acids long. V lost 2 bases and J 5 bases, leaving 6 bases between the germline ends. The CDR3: CASSLRVETQYF. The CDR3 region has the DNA TGTGCCAGCAGTTTACGGGTTGAGACCCAGTACTTC.

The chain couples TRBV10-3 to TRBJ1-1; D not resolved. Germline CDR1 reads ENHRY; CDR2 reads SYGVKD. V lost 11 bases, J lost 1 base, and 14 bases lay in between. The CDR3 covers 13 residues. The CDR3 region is CAVSDGRNTEAFF. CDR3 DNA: TGTGCCGTCTCCGACGGGAGGAACACTGAAGCTTTCTTT.

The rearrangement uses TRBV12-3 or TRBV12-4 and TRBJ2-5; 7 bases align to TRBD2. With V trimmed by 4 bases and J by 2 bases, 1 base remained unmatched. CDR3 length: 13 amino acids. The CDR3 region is CASSWGGQETQYF. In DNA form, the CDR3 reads TGTGCCAGCAGTTGGGGGGGTCAAGAGACCCAGTACTTC.

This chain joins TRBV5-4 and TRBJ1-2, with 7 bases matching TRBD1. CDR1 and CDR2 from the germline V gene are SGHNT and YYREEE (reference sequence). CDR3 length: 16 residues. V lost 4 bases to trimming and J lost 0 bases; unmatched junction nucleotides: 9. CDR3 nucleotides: TGTGCCAGCAGCAAAATACCCGGGACAGCTAACTATGGCTACACCTTC. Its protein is CASSKIPGTANYGYTF.

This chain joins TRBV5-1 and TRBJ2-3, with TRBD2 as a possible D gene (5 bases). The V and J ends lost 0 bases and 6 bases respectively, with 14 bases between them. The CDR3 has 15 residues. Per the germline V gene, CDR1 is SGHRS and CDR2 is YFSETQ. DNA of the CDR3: TGCGCCAGCAGCTTGGTCGCGCGGGCTTCCGATACGCAGTATTTT. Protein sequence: CASSLVARASDTQYF. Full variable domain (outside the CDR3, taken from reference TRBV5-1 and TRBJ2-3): KAGVTQTPRYLIKTRGQQVTLSCSPISGHRSVSWYQQTPGQGLQFLFEYFSETQRNKGNFPGRFSGRQFSNSRSEMNVSTLELGDSALYLCASSLVARASDTQYFGPGTRLTVL.

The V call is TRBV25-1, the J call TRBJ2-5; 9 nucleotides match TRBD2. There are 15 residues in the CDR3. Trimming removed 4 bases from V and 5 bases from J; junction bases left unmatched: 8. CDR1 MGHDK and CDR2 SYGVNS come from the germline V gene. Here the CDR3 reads CASSAGTSNGETQYF. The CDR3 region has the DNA TGTGCCAGCAGTGCCGGGACTAGCAATGGGGAGACCCAGTACTTC.

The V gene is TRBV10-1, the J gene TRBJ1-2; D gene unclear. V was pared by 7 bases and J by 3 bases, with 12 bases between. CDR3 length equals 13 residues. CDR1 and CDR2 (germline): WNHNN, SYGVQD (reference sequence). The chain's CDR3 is CASTGKEDYGYTF. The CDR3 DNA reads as TGCGCCAGCACGGGCAAGGAGGACTATGGCTACACCTTC.

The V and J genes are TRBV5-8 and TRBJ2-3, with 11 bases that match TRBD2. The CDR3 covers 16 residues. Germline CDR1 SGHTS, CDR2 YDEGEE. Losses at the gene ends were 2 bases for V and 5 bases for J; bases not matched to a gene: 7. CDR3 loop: CASSFRLAGSLDTQYF. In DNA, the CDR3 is TGTGCCAGCAGCTTCAGACTAGCGGGATCGTTAGATACGCAGTATTTT.

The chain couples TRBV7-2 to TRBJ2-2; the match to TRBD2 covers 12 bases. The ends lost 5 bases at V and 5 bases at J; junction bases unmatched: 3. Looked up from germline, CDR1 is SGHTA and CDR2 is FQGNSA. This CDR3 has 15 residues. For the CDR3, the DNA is TGTGCCAGCAGCGCTAGCGGGGGGGGAACCGGGGAGCTGTTTTTT. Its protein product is CASSASGGGTGELFF.

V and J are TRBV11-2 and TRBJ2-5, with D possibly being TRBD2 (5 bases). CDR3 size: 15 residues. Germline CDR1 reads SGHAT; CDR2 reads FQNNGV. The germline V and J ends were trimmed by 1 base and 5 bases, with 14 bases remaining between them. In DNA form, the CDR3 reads TGTGCCAGCAGCTTAGTGACCGGGGTGGGGGAGACCCAGTACTTC. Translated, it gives CASSLVTGVGETQYF.

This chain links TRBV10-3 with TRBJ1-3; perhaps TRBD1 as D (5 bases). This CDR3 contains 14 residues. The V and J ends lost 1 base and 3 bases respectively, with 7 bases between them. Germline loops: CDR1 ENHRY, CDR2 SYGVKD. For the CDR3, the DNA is TGTGCCATCAGTGAGTTACAGGTTGGAAACACCATATATTTT. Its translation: CAISELQVGNTIYF.

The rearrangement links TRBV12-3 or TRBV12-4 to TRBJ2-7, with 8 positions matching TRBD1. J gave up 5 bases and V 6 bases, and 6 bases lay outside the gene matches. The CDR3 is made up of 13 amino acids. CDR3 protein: CASRATGANEQYF. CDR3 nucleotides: TGTGCCAGCAGGGCGACAGGGGCCAACGAGCAGTACTTC.